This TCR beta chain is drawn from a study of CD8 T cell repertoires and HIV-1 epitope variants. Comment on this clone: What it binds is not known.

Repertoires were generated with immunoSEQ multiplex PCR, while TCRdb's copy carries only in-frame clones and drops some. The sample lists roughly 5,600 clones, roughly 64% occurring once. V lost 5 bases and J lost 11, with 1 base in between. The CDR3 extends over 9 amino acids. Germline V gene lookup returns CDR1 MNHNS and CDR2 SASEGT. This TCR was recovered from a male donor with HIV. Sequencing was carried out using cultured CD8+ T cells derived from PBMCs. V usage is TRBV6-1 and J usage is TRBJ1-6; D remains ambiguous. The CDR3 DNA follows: TGTGCCAGCAGTACACCCCTCCACTTT. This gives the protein CASSTPLHF.